The rows below give T cell receptor beta chains drawn from one sample of a study of T cell responses to AZD1222 COVID-19 vaccine. Assay: immunoSEQ multiplex PCR; the TCRdb copy retains only in-frame clones and omits some. The sample contains about 70,000 clones, 90% of which appear only once. Specimen: peripheral blood, collected 28 days after the second AZD1222 dose. Receptors were obtained from an adult who received the AZD1222 COVID-19 vaccine. Each CDR3 is given without its conserved first and last residue. Each record gives: V gene, CDR3 length, D gene, J gene, CDR3 protein. A D gene is named only where the DNA matches it firmly.

v_gene: TRBV6-5
len: 11
d_gene: NA
j_gene: TRBJ1-1
CDR3aa: ASIQDSHTEAF

v_gene: TRBV11-2
len: 12
d_gene: NA
j_gene: TRBJ2-7
CDR3aa: ASSFSGYLYEQY

v_gene: TRBV11-2
len: 15
d_gene: NA
j_gene: TRBJ1-2
CDR3aa: ASSLESGADYNYGYT

v_gene: TRBV10-3
len: 13
d_gene: NA
j_gene: TRBJ1-1
CDR3aa: AISEPSGENTEAF

v_gene: TRBV10-3
len: 13
d_gene: NA
j_gene: TRBJ2-1
CDR3aa: AISEGGAIDNEQF

v_gene: TRBV6-5
len: 11
d_gene: NA
j_gene: TRBJ1-5
CDR3aa: ASAWSTPQPQH

v_gene: TRBV14
len: 12
d_gene: NA
j_gene: TRBJ2-2
CDR3aa: ASSHLANTGELF

v_gene: TRBV27
len: 10
d_gene: NA
j_gene: TRBJ2-3
CDR3aa: ASSLSADTQY

v_gene: TRBV10-3
len: 12
d_gene: NA
j_gene: TRBJ2-1
CDR3aa: AISERTGVEGQF

v_gene: TRBV7-6
len: 13
d_gene: TRBD2
j_gene: TRBJ2-7
CDR3aa: ASSDRIAGYYEQY

v_gene: TRBV7-8
len: 14
d_gene: NA
j_gene: TRBJ1-5
CDR3aa: ASSNGGRRSNQPQH

v_gene: TRBV6-5
len: 12
d_gene: NA
j_gene: TRBJ2-2
CDR3aa: ASSITHNTGELF

v_gene: TRBV23-1
len: 15
d_gene: NA
j_gene: TRBJ1-2
CDR3aa: ASTPIPPGSANYGYT

v_gene: TRBV12-5
len: 11
d_gene: NA
j_gene: TRBJ1-2
CDR3aa: ASGLQTDYGYT

v_gene: TRBV10-3
len: 11
d_gene: NA
j_gene: TRBJ2-7
CDR3aa: AISVSLFYEQY

v_gene: TRBV21-1
len: 12
d_gene: NA
j_gene: TRBJ2-4
CDR3aa: ASSNRQGVDIQY

v_gene: TRBV7-6
len: 14
d_gene: TRBD1
j_gene: TRBJ2-5
CDR3aa: ASSLEVQGGRETQY

v_gene: TRBV7-9
len: 11
d_gene: NA
j_gene: TRBJ1-1
CDR3aa: ASSPPVNTEAF

v_gene: TRBV5-6
len: 13
d_gene: NA
j_gene: TRBJ1-1
CDR3aa: ASSFRGGGSTEAF

v_gene: TRBV18
len: 15
d_gene: TRBD1
j_gene: TRBJ1-1
CDR3aa: ASSPFPGQRPNTEAF

v_gene: TRBV4-2
len: 12
d_gene: NA
j_gene: TRBJ1-2
CDR3aa: ASSQDYQARGYT

v_gene: TRBV2
len: 10
d_gene: TRBD1
j_gene: TRBJ1-2
CDR3aa: ASRMDRAGYT

v_gene: TRBV5-4
len: 14
d_gene: NA
j_gene: TRBJ2-7
CDR3aa: ASSPNVGSNTHEQY

v_gene: TRBV9
len: 12
d_gene: NA
j_gene: TRBJ2-5
CDR3aa: ASSDPRVGETQY

v_gene: TRBV25-1
len: 11
d_gene: NA
j_gene: TRBJ2-7
CDR3aa: ASSDPGGYEQY

v_gene: TRBV24-1
len: 13
d_gene: TRBD2
j_gene: TRBJ2-2
CDR3aa: ATRDSGGDAGELF

v_gene: TRBV10-3
len: 9
d_gene: NA
j_gene: TRBJ2-7
CDR3aa: AISGNSGQY

v_gene: TRBV5-1
len: 12
d_gene: TRBD2
j_gene: TRBJ2-1
CDR3aa: ASSLGTGGNEQF

v_gene: TRBV6-5
len: 12
d_gene: NA
j_gene: TRBJ1-5
CDR3aa: ATGRSPDNQPQH

v_gene: TRBV2
len: 14
d_gene: NA
j_gene: TRBJ2-2
CDR3aa: ASSMEGTSNTGELF

v_gene: TRBV5-1
len: 13
d_gene: NA
j_gene: TRBJ2-1
CDR3aa: ASSVRGDSYNEQF

v_gene: TRBV9
len: 12
d_gene: NA
j_gene: TRBJ2-7
CDR3aa: ASSETSKSYEQY

v_gene: TRBV3-1/TRBV3-2
len: 11
d_gene: NA
j_gene: TRBJ1-2
CDR3aa: ASSQGWDYGYT

v_gene: TRBV7-3
len: 11
d_gene: TRBD2
j_gene: TRBJ2-1
CDR3aa: ASSVGGSYEQF

v_gene: TRBV11-3
len: 14
d_gene: TRBD2
j_gene: TRBJ2-7
CDR3aa: ASSLEGLAGTYEQY

v_gene: TRBV9
len: 11
d_gene: NA
j_gene: TRBJ1-2
CDR3aa: ASSVGGNYGYT

v_gene: TRBV5-1
len: 12
d_gene: NA
j_gene: TRBJ2-1
CDR3aa: ASSFYQGWNEQF

v_gene: TRBV5-1
len: 16
d_gene: NA
j_gene: TRBJ1-2
CDR3aa: ASSLLGSLLPRFYGYT

v_gene: TRBV24-1
len: 12
d_gene: NA
j_gene: TRBJ2-2
CDR3aa: ATSVQTNTGELF

v_gene: TRBV3-1/TRBV3-2
len: 14
d_gene: TRBD2
j_gene: TRBJ2-1
CDR3aa: ASSPLGAGARDEQF

v_gene: TRBV11-3
len: 12
d_gene: TRBD1
j_gene: TRBJ1-2
CDR3aa: ASSKTGDSDGYT

v_gene: TRBV28
len: 13
d_gene: TRBD1
j_gene: TRBJ2-3
CDR3aa: ASSPIDRGADTQY

v_gene: TRBV24-1
len: 12
d_gene: NA
j_gene: TRBJ1-3
CDR3aa: APLQSHSGNTIY

v_gene: TRBV7-2
len: 9
d_gene: NA
j_gene: TRBJ2-2
CDR3aa: ASSFLRELF

v_gene: TRBV4-1
len: 14
d_gene: TRBD1
j_gene: TRBJ1-5
CDR3aa: ASSQDLAQGGQPQH

v_gene: TRBV7-3
len: 12
d_gene: NA
j_gene: TRBJ1-2
CDR3aa: ASSLGPTSYGYT

v_gene: TRBV18
len: 12
d_gene: NA
j_gene: TRBJ1-5
CDR3aa: ASSRRESNQPQH

v_gene: TRBV19
len: 14
d_gene: NA
j_gene: TRBJ2-1
CDR3aa: ASSIDRTDTAREQF

v_gene: TRBV10-3
len: 12
d_gene: NA
j_gene: TRBJ1-6
CDR3aa: AITQGRNNSPLH

v_gene: TRBV2
len: 10
d_gene: TRBD1
j_gene: TRBJ2-7
CDR3aa: ASNPTGNEQY

v_gene: TRBV11-2
len: 12
d_gene: NA
j_gene: TRBJ2-5
CDR3aa: ASSAQLASGTQY

v_gene: TRBV5-4
len: 14
d_gene: NA
j_gene: TRBJ1-1
CDR3aa: ASSLELQGWDTEAF